The T cell receptor (beta chain) described here comes from a study of a mutant IDH1 vaccine in newly diagnosed glioma. Looking at the study overall: The initiation of vaccination occurred 4-6 weeks after radiotherapy alone, or with temozolomide cycles.

This sample's time point: week 11, during vaccination. Each vaccine dose was 300 ug of mutant IDH1 20-mer peptide, with topical imiquimod. Each astrocytoma in the donors was new, WHO grade 3 or 4, IDH1-mutant and ATRX-lost. A word on this clone: Its antigen is not known.

The assay was immunoSEQ multiplex PCR, and TCRdb's table has in-frame clones only and misses some. The sample carries over 60,000 clones, 89% recorded once. The CDR3 runs 13 residues. Germline CDR1 reads SGHAT; CDR2 reads FQNNGV. V dropped 6 bases and J dropped 0 bases, with 6 bases sitting between them. The sequence came from a man aged 40-49 years with glioma. The chain has TRBV11-2 and TRBJ2-4; D gene unclear. This sample comprised PBMCs, obtained from a glioma patient whose treatment included an IDH1 peptide vaccine. CDR3 region: CASRRLAKNIQYF. In DNA form, the CDR3 reads TGTGCCAGCAGGCGCCTAGCCAAAAACATTCAGTACTTC. The whole variable domain, filled in from reference TRBV11-2 and TRBJ2-4, reads EAGVAQSPRYKIIEKRQSVAFWCNPISGHATLYWYQQILGQGPKLLIQFQNNGVVDDSQLPKDRFSAERLKGVDSTLKIQPAKLEDSAVYLCASRRLAKNIQYFGAGTRLSVL.